The 3 T cell receptor beta chains presented below share a single source sample, sequenced in a study of T cell changes during pregnancy in multiple sclerosis. Sequencing was performed with immunoSEQ multiplex PCR; in TCRdb, only in-frame clones are kept and a portion is missing. The data contain roughly 61,000 clones, around 89% of them singletons. The sequences come from peripheral blood, collected in the first trimester of pregnancy. These receptors came from a female donor in good health, enrolled as a control in a pregnancy study.

DNA of the CDR3: TGTGCCAGCAGCTTAGGCGTTCTTTTGACTGAAGCTTTCTTT. Protein product: CASSLGVLLTEAFF. This sequence joins TRBV13 and TRBJ1-1; D unclear. Trimming removed 0 bases from V and 5 bases from J, with 10 bases in between. The CDR3 totals 14 residues. Germline V CDR1 and CDR2: PRHDT, FYEKMQ (reference sequence).

V and J are TRBV5-8 and TRBJ2-6; no clear D gene. The CDR3 is made up of 17 amino acids. The V gene lost 0 bases and the J gene lost 0 bases, with 10 bases spanning the gap. From germline, CDR1 is SGHTS and CDR2 YDEGEE. This chain's CDR3 is CASSLGLERSGANVLTF. The DNA of the CDR3 is TGTGCCAGCAGCTTGGGATTAGAGCGCTCTGGGGCCAACGTCCTGACTTTC.

The chain uses TRBV10-3 and TRBJ1-5; no reliable D call. This CDR3 region has 14 residues. Germline V gene lookup returns CDR1 ENHRY and CDR2 SYGVKD. Trimming left V 5 bases short and J 1 base short, with 9 bases between. The CDR3 nucleotides read TGTGCCATCAGTCCAGACACAAGCAATCAGCCCCAGCATTTT. Its protein product is CAISPDTSNQPQHF.